This T cell receptor beta chain was obtained from a study of blood T cell repertoires in COVID-19. Generated by immunoSEQ multiplex PCR, the TCRdb table keeps only in-frame clones and is missing some. Among about 370,000 clones listed, roughly nine tenths were seen once. The V gene's germline CDR1 is ENHRY and CDR2 SYGVKD. The CDR3 sequence is 16 residues long. V was pared by 6 bases and J by 8 bases, with 10 bases of the junction left unmatched. This rearrangement joins TRBV10-3 to TRBJ2-1; 13 bases align to TRBD2. Sequencing input: PBMCs or T cells enriched from blood (not recorded which). This sequence originates from a man between 18 and 35 years old who had recovered from COVID-19. The DNA of the CDR3 is TGTGCCATCAGCCCATTACTAGCGGGAGGGGGTGATGAGCAGTTCTTC. Translation: CAISPLLAGGGDEQFF.